These 5 T cell receptor beta chains were sequenced from one sample in a study of shared clonotypes between healthy human individuals. Method: immunoSEQ multiplex PCR; TCRdb's copy keeps in-frame clones and lacks some. This sample has 190,000 or so clones, with 66% found just once. The specimen was memory CD4+ T cells sorted from blood. This sample's subset: CD45RA-negative fraction. These receptors came from a young man in good health.

A few counts support this clone. This rearrangement joins TRBV2 to TRBJ2-2; TRBD1 is a possible D gene (6 bases). Germline V gives CDR1 SNHLY, CDR2 FYNNEI. Between the trimmed V and J ends, which lost 2 bases and 6 bases, there was a span of 10 bases. The CDR3 is made up of 14 amino acids. The chain's CDR3 is CASSEQGWAGELFF. The DNA for the CDR3 is TGTGCCAGCAGTGAACAGGGGTGGGCCGGGGAGCTGTTTTTT.

This chain connects TRBV5-1 to TRBJ2-3, with 7 bases matching TRBD1. The CDR3 totals 13 residues. V was pared by 8 bases and J by 0 bases, with 3 bases of the junction left unmatched. Germline-derived CDR1 and CDR2 are SGHRS and YFSETQ. The CDR3 is CASQGVSTDTQYF. Here the CDR3 DNA reads TGCGCCAGTCAGGGGGTGAGCACAGATACGCAGTATTTT. Full variable domain (remainder filled in from reference TRBV5-1 and TRBJ2-3): KAGVTQTPRYLIKTRGQQVTLSCSPISGHRSVSWYQQTPGQGLQFLFEYFSETQRNKGNFPGRFSGRQFSNSRSEMNVSTLELGDSALYLCASQGVSTDTQYFGPGTRLTVL.

This chain joins TRBV30 and TRBJ1-1; no firm D call. The CDR3 is 12 residues long. V lost 5 bases, J lost 7 bases, and 14 bases lay in between. Germline V gene sequence: CDR1 GTSNPN, CDR2 SVGIG (reference sequence). The CDR3 region has the DNA TGTGCCTGGGGTTCCCAGGTTGTTGAAGCTTTCTTT. Its translation is CAWGSQVVEAFF.

The rearrangement links TRBV2 to TRBJ2-5, with a tentative D call TRBD1 (5 bases). This CDR3 contains 14 residues. V shed 3 bases and J shed 2 bases, with 10 bases lying between them. Germline lookup yields CDR1 SNHLY and CDR2 FYNNEI. The CDR3 DNA follows: TGTGCCAGCAGTGAGTCAGGGCGTCAAGAGACCCAGTACTTC. It is translated as CASSESGRQETQYF.

This clone was seen a few times. The gene calls are TRBV6-6 and TRBJ2-7, with 8 bases that match TRBD1. The J segment lost 6 bases and the V segment lost 2 bases, leaving 6 bases of the junction unmatched. The CDR3 sequence is 14 residues long. In germline, CDR1 is MNHNY, CDR2 SVGAGI (reference sequence). The CDR3 loop is CASSYGGRGLEQYF. Here the CDR3 DNA reads TGTGCCAGCAGTTACGGCGGCAGGGGGCTCGAGCAGTACTTC.